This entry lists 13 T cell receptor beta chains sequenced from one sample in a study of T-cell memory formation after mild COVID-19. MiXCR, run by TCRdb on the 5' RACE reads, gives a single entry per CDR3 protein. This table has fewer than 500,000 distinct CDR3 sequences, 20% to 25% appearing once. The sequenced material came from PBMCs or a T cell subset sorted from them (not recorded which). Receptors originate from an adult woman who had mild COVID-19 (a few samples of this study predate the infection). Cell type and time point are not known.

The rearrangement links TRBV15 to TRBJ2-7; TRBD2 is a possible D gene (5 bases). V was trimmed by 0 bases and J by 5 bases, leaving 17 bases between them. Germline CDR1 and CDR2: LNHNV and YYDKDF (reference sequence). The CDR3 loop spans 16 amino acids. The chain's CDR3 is CATSRDLTPGVHEQYF. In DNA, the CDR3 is TGTGCCACCAGCAGAGATCTTACCCCCGGGGTACACGAGCAGTACTTC.

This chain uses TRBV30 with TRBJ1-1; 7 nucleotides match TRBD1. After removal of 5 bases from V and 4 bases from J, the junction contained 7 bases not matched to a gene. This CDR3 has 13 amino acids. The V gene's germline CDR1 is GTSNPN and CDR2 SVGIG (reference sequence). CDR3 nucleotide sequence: TGTGCCTGGCAATCAGGGGGTTTCACTGAAGCTTTCTTT. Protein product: CAWQSGGFTEAFF.

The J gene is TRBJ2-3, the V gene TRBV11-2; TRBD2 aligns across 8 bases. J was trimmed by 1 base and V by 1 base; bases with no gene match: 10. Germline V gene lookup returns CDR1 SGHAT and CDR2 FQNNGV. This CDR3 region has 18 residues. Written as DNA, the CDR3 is TGTGCCAGCAGCTTAGTTAGCGGGGTGAGGGCCCGCACAGATACGCAGTATTTT. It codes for CASSLVSGVRARTDTQYF.

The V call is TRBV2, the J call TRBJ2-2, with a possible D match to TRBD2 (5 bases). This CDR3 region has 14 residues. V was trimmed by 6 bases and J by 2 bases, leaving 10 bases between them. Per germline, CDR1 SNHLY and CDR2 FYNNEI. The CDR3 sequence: CASRQDSNTGELFF. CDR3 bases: TGTGCCAGCAGGCAGGACTCAAACACCGGGGAGCTGTTTTTT.

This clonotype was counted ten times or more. The CDR3 protein is CASSEGLAGTDTQYF. The CDR3 region has the DNA TGTGCCAGCAGTGAGGGACTAGCGGGCACAGATACGCAGTATTTT. The chain uses TRBV6-4 and TRBJ2-3; 11 nucleotides match TRBD2. There are 15 residues in the CDR3. Germline-derived CDR1 and CDR2 are MRHNA and SNTAGT. V was pared by 3 bases and J by 1 base, with 0 bases of the junction left unmatched.

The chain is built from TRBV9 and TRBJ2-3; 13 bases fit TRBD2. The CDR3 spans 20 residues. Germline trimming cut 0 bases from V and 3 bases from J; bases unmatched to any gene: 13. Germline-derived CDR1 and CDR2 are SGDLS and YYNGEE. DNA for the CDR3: TGTGCCAGCAGCGTAGTGGGACTAGCGGGAAGTTCTCCGTGGACAGATACGCAGTATTTT. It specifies CASSVVGLAGSSPWTDTQYF.

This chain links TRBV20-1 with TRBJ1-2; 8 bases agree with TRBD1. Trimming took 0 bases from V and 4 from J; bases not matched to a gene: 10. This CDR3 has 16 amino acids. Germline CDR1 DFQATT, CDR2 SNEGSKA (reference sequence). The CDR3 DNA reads TGCAGTGCTAGAGAAAGTATCTGGACAGGGAGCTATGGCTACACCTTC. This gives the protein CSARESIWTGSYGYTF.

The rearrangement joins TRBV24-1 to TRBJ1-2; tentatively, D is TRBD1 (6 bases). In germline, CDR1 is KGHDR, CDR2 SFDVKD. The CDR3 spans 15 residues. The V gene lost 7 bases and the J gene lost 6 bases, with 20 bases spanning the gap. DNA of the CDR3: TGTGCCACCAGCGGCTCCGACAGGCCATCAGATGGCTACACCTTC. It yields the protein CATSGSDRPSDGYTF.

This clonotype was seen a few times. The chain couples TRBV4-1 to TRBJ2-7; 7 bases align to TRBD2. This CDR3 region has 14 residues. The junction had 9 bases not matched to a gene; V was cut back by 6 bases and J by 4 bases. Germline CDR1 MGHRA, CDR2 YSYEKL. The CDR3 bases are TGCGCCAGCAGTCACACTAGCGACAAATACGAGCAGTACTTC. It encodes CASSHTSDKYEQYF.

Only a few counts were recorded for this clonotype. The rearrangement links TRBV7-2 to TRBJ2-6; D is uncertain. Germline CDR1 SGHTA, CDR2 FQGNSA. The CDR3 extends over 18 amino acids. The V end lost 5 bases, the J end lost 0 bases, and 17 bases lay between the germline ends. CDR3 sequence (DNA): TGTGCCAGCAGCCCCAGACCGGCCCCTAACTCTGGGGCCAACGTCCTGACTTTC. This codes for CASSPRPAPNSGANVLTF.

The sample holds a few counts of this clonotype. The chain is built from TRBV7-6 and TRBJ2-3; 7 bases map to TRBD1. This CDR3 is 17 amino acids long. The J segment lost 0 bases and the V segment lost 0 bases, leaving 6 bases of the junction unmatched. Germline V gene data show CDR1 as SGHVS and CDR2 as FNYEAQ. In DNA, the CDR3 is TGTGCCAGCAGCTTAGCACCGGGACAGCGAAGCACAGATACGCAGTATTTT. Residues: CASSLAPGQRSTDTQYF.

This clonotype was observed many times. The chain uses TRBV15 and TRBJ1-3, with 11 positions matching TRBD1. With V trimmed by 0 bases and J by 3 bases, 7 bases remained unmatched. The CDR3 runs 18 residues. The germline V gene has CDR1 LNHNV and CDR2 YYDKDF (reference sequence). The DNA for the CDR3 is TGTGCCACCAGCAGAGATCGGACCGGGACAGGGGGTGGAAACACCATATATTTT. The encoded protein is CATSRDRTGTGGGNTIYF.

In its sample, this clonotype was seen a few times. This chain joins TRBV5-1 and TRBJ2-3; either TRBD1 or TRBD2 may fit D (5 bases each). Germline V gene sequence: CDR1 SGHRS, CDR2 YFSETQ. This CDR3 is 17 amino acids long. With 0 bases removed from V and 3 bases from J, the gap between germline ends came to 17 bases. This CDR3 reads CASSLALAGTSTDTQYF. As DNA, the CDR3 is TGCGCCAGCAGCTTGGCGTTAGCCGGGACGTCGACAGATACGCAGTATTTT.